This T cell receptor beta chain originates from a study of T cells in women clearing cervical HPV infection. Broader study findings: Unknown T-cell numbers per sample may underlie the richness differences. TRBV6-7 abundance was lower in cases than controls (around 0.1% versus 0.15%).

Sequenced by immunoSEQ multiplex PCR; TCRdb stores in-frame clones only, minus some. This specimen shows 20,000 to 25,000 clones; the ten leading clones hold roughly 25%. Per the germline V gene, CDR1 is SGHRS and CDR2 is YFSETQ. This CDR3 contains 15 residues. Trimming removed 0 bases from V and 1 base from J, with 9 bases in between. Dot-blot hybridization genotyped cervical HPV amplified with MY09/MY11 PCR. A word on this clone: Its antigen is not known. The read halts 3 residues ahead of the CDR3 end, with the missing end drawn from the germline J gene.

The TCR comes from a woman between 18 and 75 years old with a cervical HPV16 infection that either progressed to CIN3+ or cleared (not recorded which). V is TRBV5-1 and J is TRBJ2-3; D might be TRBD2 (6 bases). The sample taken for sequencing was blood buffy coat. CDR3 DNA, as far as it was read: TGCGCCAGCAGCTTGGTCGGGGGAGGCACAGATACG. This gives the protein CASSLVGGGTDT. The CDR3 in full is CASSLVGGGTDTQYF.